Shown below are 15 T cell receptor beta chains from a single sample sequenced in a study of T-cell reconstitution after alpha-beta-depleted transplantation in children (dated by TCRdb to 2016 to 2018). The protocol used for the library was PCR. Sequencing was performed on an Illumina HiSeq 2500. TCR libraries were prepared with molecular barcoding, using unique molecular identifiers to normalize TCRbeta repertoire quantification. The public sequencing data were trimmed at Q25 with fastp and processed into clonotypes with MiXCR by TCRdb, which kept only in-frame beta chains. Every CDR3 protein is listed once, alongside the most common genes and DNA of its rows. Here the sample has about 460,000 distinct CDR3 sequences; under 15% occur a single time. More than 5.5% of the sample lies in the top ten. Sequenced material: PBMCs from the stem cell graft donor, taken from the stem cell graft. The receptors were sampled from a human donor who donated a stem cell graft to a child with combined immunodeficiency.

This clonotype was observed at least ten times. This sequence joins TRBV6-1 and TRBJ1-2, with D possibly matching TRBD1 (6 bases). The V end was cut by 5 bases, the J end by 0 bases, with 10 bases between. This CDR3 has 14 amino acids. Germline V gene sequence: CDR1 MNHNS, CDR2 SASEGT. CDR3 DNA: TGTGCCAGCAGTACAGGGCCAGCTAACTATGGCTACACCTTC. Translation gives CASSTGPANYGYTF.

In its sample, this clonotype was seen a few times. The chain links TRBV7-8 to TRBJ2-7; tentatively, D is TRBD1 (5 bases). CDR3 length: 15 amino acids. Germline V gene data show CDR1 as SGHVS and CDR2 as FQNEAQ. V lost 7 bases, J lost 2 bases, and 18 bases lay in between. The CDR3 spells CASTLGTGLPYEQYF. DNA of the CDR3: TGTGCCAGCACCCTCGGTACAGGCCTTCCCTACGAGCAGTACTTC. The variable domain in full, with the rest retrieved from reference TRBV7-8 and TRBJ2-7, is GAGVSQSPRYKVAKRGQDVALRCDPISGHVSLFWYQQALGQGPEFLTYFQNEAQLDKSGLPSDRFFAERPEGSVSTLKIQRTQQEDSAVYLCASTLGTGLPYEQYFGPGTRLTVT.

Here the CDR3 reads CASSSGLADEETQYF. In DNA, the CDR3 is TGTGCCAGCAGCTCTGGACTAGCTGACGAAGAGACCCAGTACTTC. The V gene is TRBV12-3 or TRBV12-4, the J gene TRBJ2-5, with 8 bases that match TRBD2. Trimming cost V 6 bases and J 3 bases; bases outside gene matches: 9. CDR3 length equals 15 residues.

This CDR3 is CASSKAHTGVEAFF. The CDR3 DNA follows: TGTGCCAGTAGTAAAGCCCACACGGGGGTCGAAGCTTTCTTT. The rearrangement uses TRBV19 and TRBJ1-1, with D possibly matching TRBD1 (5 bases). The germline V and J ends were trimmed by 4 bases and 8 bases, with 17 bases remaining between them. CDR1 LNHDA and CDR2 SQIVND come from the germline V gene (reference sequence). There are 14 residues in the CDR3. Full variable domain (outside the CDR3, taken from reference TRBV19 and TRBJ1-1): DGGITQSPKYLFRKEGQNVTLSCEQNLNHDAMYWYRQDPGQGLRLIYYSQIVNDFQKGDIAEGYSVSREKKESFPLTVTSAQKNPTAFYLCASSKAHTGVEAFFGQGTRLTVV.

A few counts support this clonotype. J is TRBJ1-1 and V is TRBV5-1; D is perhaps TRBD1 (5 bases). CDR3 length: 16 amino acids. Germline V gene lookup returns CDR1 SGHRS and CDR2 YFSETQ. Trimming removed 0 bases from V and 1 base from J, with 13 bases in between. CDR3 nucleotide sequence: TGCGCCAGCAGCTTGGTTTTGGGGGGTAAGAACACTGAAGCTTTCTTT. The encoded protein is CASSLVLGGKNTEAFF.

The table lists this clonotype with a few counts. This sequence joins TRBV12-3 or TRBV12-4 and TRBJ2-2; D perhaps matches TRBD1 (6 bases). This CDR3 spans 14 amino acids. V lost 6 bases to trimming and J lost 5 bases, with 13 bases between them. The CDR3 reads CASRRTEFTGELFF. The CDR3 nucleotides are TGTGCCAGCAGACGGACAGAATTTACCGGGGAGCTGTTTTTT.

This clonotype was seen many times. This chain uses TRBV6-4 with TRBJ2-1, with 13 bases lining up with TRBD2. J gave up 9 bases and V 6 bases, and 8 bases lay outside the gene matches. In germline, CDR1 is MRHNA, CDR2 SNTAGT. The CDR3 runs to 15 residues. The CDR3 DNA sequence: TGTGCCAGCAGCCCCACTAGCGGGGGGGCCAGTGAGCAGTTCTTC. It yields the protein CASSPTSGGASEQFF.

This clonotype showed up many times. The chain recombines TRBV5-5 with TRBJ2-1, with 10 bases lining up with TRBD2. CDR1 and CDR2 (germline): SGHKS, YYEKEE (reference sequence). V lost 0 bases to trimming and J lost 6 bases; unmatched junction nucleotides: 12. CDR3 length equals 18 residues. The CDR3, as DNA: TGTGCCAGCAGCTTGGTAGCACTAGCGGGGACCCCCTCCAATGAGCAGTTCTTC. Residues: CASSLVALAGTPSNEQFF.

The chain has TRBV15 and TRBJ2-1, with 8 bases identical to TRBD1. The germline gives CDR1 LNHNV, CDR2 YYDKDF (reference sequence). This CDR3 spans 16 amino acids. V trimming: 0 bases; J trimming: 9 bases; junction bases outside the gene matches: 10. CDR3 amino acids: CATSRDTRQGSAEQFF. The CDR3 bases are TGTGCCACCAGCAGAGACACCAGACAGGGGTCGGCTGAGCAGTTCTTC.

This clonotype was seen ten or more times. V and J are TRBV18 and TRBJ2-5; D perhaps matches TRBD1 (6 bases). Germline V gene sequence: CDR1 KGHSH, CDR2 LQKENI. The CDR3 contains 15 residues. Trimming removed 4 bases at V and 2 bases at J, with 14 bases between. CDR3 sequence: CASSLQGQLQETQYF. The CDR3 nucleotides read TGTGCCAGCTCACTTCAGGGGCAGTTACAAGAGACCCAGTACTTC.

This clonotype was counted between two and nine times. This chain connects TRBV7-2 to TRBJ2-7; no clear D gene. V gave up 2 bases and J gave up 0 bases, with 14 bases separating them. The length of the CDR3 is 16 residues. Per germline, CDR1 SGHTA and CDR2 FQGNSA. CDR3 nucleotide sequence: TGTGCCAGCAGCTTAAGATTAGGTGGCGCCTCCTACGAGCAGTACTTC. This codes for CASSLRLGGASYEQYF.

The chain couples TRBV28 to TRBJ2-2, with a tentative D call TRBD2 (5 bases). V lost 6 bases to trimming and J lost 4 bases, with 12 bases between them. This CDR3 comprises 14 residues. Germline V gene sequence: CDR1 MDHEN, CDR2 SYDVKM. In DNA, the CDR3 is TGTGCCAGCAGGACCTCGGGATCCACCGGGGAGCTGTTTTTT. Translating gives CASRTSGSTGELFF. Full variable domain (remainder filled in from reference TRBV28 and TRBJ2-2): DVKVTQSSRYLVKRTGEKVFLECVQDMDHENMFWYRQDPGLGLRLIYFSYDVKMKEKGDIPEGYSVSREKKERFSLILESASTNQTSMYLCASRTSGSTGELFFGEGSRLTVL.

This clonotype was detected a few times. This chain joins TRBV16 and TRBJ1-5; D perhaps matches TRBD1 (5 bases). The V gene lost 0 bases and the J gene lost 1 base, with 10 bases spanning the gap. The CDR3 sequence is 16 residues long. CDR1 is KGHSY and CDR2 is FQNENV in the germline V gene. Here the CDR3 reads CASSQSWQGSNQPQHF. Written as DNA, the CDR3 is TGTGCCAGCAGCCAATCATGGCAGGGCAGCAATCAGCCCCAGCATTTT.

The chain has TRBV7-8 and TRBJ2-7; possible D gene TRBD2, 6 bases. The germline V gene has CDR1 SGHVS and CDR2 FQNEAQ. This CDR3 has 16 residues. V was pared by 5 bases and J by 7 bases, with 24 bases between. The CDR3 DNA is TGTGCCAGCAGCCAGGAGGGGCTCAACTCCTTTTGGGAGCAGTACTTC. Its translation is CASSQEGLNSFWEQYF.

This clonotype has at least ten counts. The chain joins TRBV4-3 to TRBJ1-2; D is unresolved. The CDR3 loop spans 15 amino acids. With 0 bases removed from V and 8 bases from J, the gap between germline ends came to 16 bases. The germline gives CDR1 LGHNA, CDR2 YSLEER. The CDR3 DNA follows: TGCGCCAGCAGCCAAGAAGCAGCTTGGGTCGGAGGCTACACCTTC. It is translated as CASSQEAAWVGGYTF.